This TCR beta chain was documented in a study of early T cells in non-severe SARS-CoV-2 infection. Whole-study context: Sequencing targeted bulk RNA from unsorted whole blood, leaving chains unpaired.

Unique molecular identifier tags were affixed to discrete cDNA molecules. TCRdb re-analysed the 5' RACE reads in MiXCR, keeping a single row per CDR3 protein. This table has about 80,000 distinct CDR3 sequences, about 5% appearing once. J gave up 1 base and V 0 bases, and 1 base lay outside the gene matches. This CDR3 has 16 amino acids. CDR1 and CDR2 (germline): MNHEY, SVGAGI. Sequencing used whole blood, obtained at baseline. The receptor's source is an adult who was a healthcare worker with PCR-confirmed SARS-CoV-2 infection or an uninfected control (not recorded which). V is TRBV6-5 and J is TRBJ2-3; 10 bases agree with TRBD2. The CDR3 sequence: CASSYSTSGRTDTQYF. In DNA form, the CDR3 reads TGTGCCAGCAGTTACTCGACTAGCGGGCGCACAGATACGCAGTATTTT.